These 32 T cell receptor beta chains were sequenced from one sample in a study of cytomegalovirus exposure and HLA in healthy donors (dated by TCRdb to between 2016 and 2019). The method was the immunoSEQ multiplex PCR assay. For the multiplex PCR, a mixture combining 60 forward primers for TCR Vbeta segments and 13 reverse primers for TCR Jbeta segments was used. As stored in TCRdb, this immuneACCESS dataset retains in-frame rearrangements with V and J assigned. A fraction of the clones does not appear; measured against another copy, unresolved V genes explain less than half of the discrepancy, and the remainder lacks a known reason. The sample table holds about 69,000 clones, of which 76% were seen once. The ten largest clones capture around 3% of the sample. Sequenced: PBMCs. The source of these receptors is a man between 18 and 35 years old in good health and CMV-seronegative.

This clone was observed a single time. The chain combines TRBV7-8 with TRBJ1-5; D gene unclear. The CDR3 has 17 residues. The V and J ends lost 1 base and 2 bases respectively, with 15 bases between them. Germline-derived CDR1 and CDR2 are SGHVS and FQNEAQ. The CDR3 is CASSLGPGTRGNQPQHF. CDR3 DNA sequence: TGTGCCAGCAGCTTAGGTCCGGGAACGAGGGGCAATCAGCCCCAGCATTTT.

This clone is a singleton in its sample. This chain uses TRBV28 with TRBJ1-4; no reliable D call. The CDR3 length is 16 residues. The germline gives CDR1 MDHEN, CDR2 SYDVKM. V shed 3 bases and J shed 8 bases, with 19 bases lying between them. The CDR3 region has the DNA TGTGCCAGCAGTTTCTCGGGGTTCGTTGATACGGAAAAACTGTTTTTT. Translated, it gives CASSFSGFVDTEKLFF.

The gene calls are TRBV5-8 and TRBJ1-1; D not resolved. This CDR3 is 14 amino acids long. The germline V gene has CDR1 SGHTS and CDR2 YDEGEE. Trimming stripped 0 bases from V and 3 bases from J, with 9 bases between. This chain's CDR3 is CASSLGLVYTEAFF. The CDR3 bases are TGTGCCAGCAGCTTGGGACTGGTATACACTGAAGCTTTCTTT.

The rearrangement links TRBV5-1 to TRBJ1-1; 9 nucleotides match TRBD1. The CDR3 extends over 14 amino acids. Trimming cost V 2 bases and J 3 bases; bases outside gene matches: 2. Germline V gene lookup returns CDR1 SGHRS and CDR2 YFSETQ. CDR3 in amino acids: CASSLRTGDTEAFF. CDR3 bases: TGCGCCAGCAGCTTACGGACAGGGGACACTGAAGCTTTCTTT.

This clone was found once. This chain connects TRBV5-1 to TRBJ2-1, with D maybe TRBD1 (5 bases). Germline CDR1 reads SGHRS; CDR2 reads YFSETQ. Trimming cost V 0 bases and J 8 bases, with 12 bases left between them. CDR3 size: 14 residues. Written as DNA, the CDR3 is TGCGCCAGCAGCTTGGCCAGGGTGACCGATGAGCAGTTCTTC. Protein product: CASSLARVTDEQFF.

This clone was counted a few times. The DNA for the CDR3 is TGTGCCAGCAGCCCTACAGGGTCGGGGGAGCTGTTTTTT. Amino acids: CASSPTGSGELFF. J is TRBJ2-2 and V is TRBV7-3; weak D call: TRBD1 (6 bases). V lost 5 bases, J lost 8 bases, and 12 bases lay in between. CDR3 size: 13 residues. The V gene's germline CDR1 is SGHTA and CDR2 FQGTGA.

The chain joins TRBV14 to TRBJ2-1, with D perhaps TRBD1 (6 bases). The V end lost 5 bases, the J end lost 4 bases, and 21 bases lay between the germline ends. Germline CDR1 reads SGHDN; CDR2 reads FVKESK. The CDR3 loop spans 17 amino acids. CDR3: CASSTHRVFRWYNEQFF. As DNA, the CDR3 is TGTGCCAGCAGCACACACAGGGTGTTTCGCTGGTACAATGAGCAGTTCTTC. Looking up the rest from reference TRBV14 and TRBJ2-1 gives the full variable domain: EAGVTQFPSHSVIEKGQTVTLRCDPISGHDNLYWYRRVMGKEIKFLLHFVKESKQDESGMPNNRFLAERTGGTYSTLKVQPAELEDSGVYFCASSTHRVFRWYNEQFFGPGTRLTVL.

This sequence joins TRBV30 and TRBJ2-2; D remains unclear. CDR3 length: 14 amino acids. V was pared by 4 bases and J by 3 bases, with 12 bases between. Germline CDR1 reads GTSNPN; CDR2 reads SVGIG (reference sequence). CDR3 amino acids: CAWNYAADTGELFF. CDR3 coding DNA: TGTGCCTGGAACTACGCTGCGGACACCGGGGAGCTGTTTTTT.

The chain employs TRBV4-3 and TRBJ1-3; tentative D call: TRBD1 (5 bases). The CDR3 spans 20 residues. The V gene lost 0 bases and the J gene lost 4 bases, with 25 bases spanning the gap. Germline V lookup: CDR1 LGHNA, CDR2 YSLEER. The CDR3 region is CASSQDWGERALFFGNTIYF. In nucleotides, the CDR3 is TGCGCCAGCAGCCAAGATTGGGGGGAAAGGGCTCTGTTTTTCGGAAACACCATATATTTT.

The V call is TRBV29-1, the J call TRBJ1-1; TRBD1 agrees at 12 bases. Trimming took 8 bases from V and 11 from J; bases not matched to a gene: 9. Germline lookup yields CDR1 SQVTM and CDR2 ANQGSEA. The length of the CDR3 is 12 residues. DNA of the CDR3: TGCAGCACCCGGGACAGGGGGCCCCAGGCTTTCTTT. It is translated as CSTRDRGPQAFF.

This chain uses TRBV9 with TRBJ2-5; 8 nucleotides agree with TRBD2. Germline CDR1 reads SGDLS; CDR2 reads YYNGEE. This CDR3 has 14 amino acids. The junction had 3 bases not matched to a gene; V was cut back by 3 bases and J by 2 bases. Here the CDR3 DNA reads TGTGCCAGCAGCGCGGGACTAGTACAAGAGACCCAGTACTTC. This encodes CASSAGLVQETQYF.

The chain carries TRBV19 and TRBJ1-4; TRBD1 aligns across 10 bases. The CDR3 has 17 amino acids. With 7 bases clipped from V and 7 bases from J, the junction kept 15 bases outside the gene matches. Germline assignment: CDR1 LNHDA and CDR2 SQIVND (reference sequence). CDR3 nucleotide sequence: TGTGCCAGTACCCCACCATACGGGTGGGACAGGGGTGAAAAACTGTTTTTT. Its protein product is CASTPPYGWDRGEKLFF.

The chain couples TRBV13 to TRBJ2-6; possibly TRBD2 for D (6 bases). The CDR3 contains 17 residues. V lost 7 bases and J 0 bases, leaving 16 bases between the germline ends. CDR1 is PRHDT and CDR2 is FYEKMQ in the germline V gene (reference sequence). For the CDR3, the DNA is TGTGCCAGCAAAACGCGGGACGCCTACTCTGGGGCCAACGTCCTGACTTTC. Protein sequence: CASKTRDAYSGANVLTF.

The genes are TRBV7-2 and TRBJ1-1; D perhaps matches TRBD1 (5 bases). Germline V gene data show CDR1 as SGHTA and CDR2 as FQGNSA. V lost 6 bases and J lost 6, with 14 bases in between. CDR3 length equals 13 residues. CDR3 region: CASRARGEAEAFF. CDR3 nucleotide sequence: TGTGCCAGCAGGGCACGGGGGGAGGCTGAAGCTTTCTTT.

The chain couples TRBV7-2 to TRBJ2-1; 7 nucleotides align to TRBD2. Germline CDR1 reads SGHTA; CDR2 reads FQGNSA. This CDR3 comprises 17 residues. J lost 2 bases, V lost 1 base, and 8 bases had no gene match. The CDR3 bases are TGTGCCAGCAGCTTAGGACCGTGGGAGGGCGCCTACAATGAGCAGTTCTTC. This codes for CASSLGPWEGAYNEQFF.

This chain uses TRBV15 with TRBJ2-1; 10 bases line up with TRBD1. CDR3 size: 13 residues. CDR1 and CDR2 from the germline V gene are LNHNV and YYDKDF (reference sequence). The V segment lost 6 bases and the J segment 8 bases; nucleotides outside the gene matches: 4. The CDR3 DNA sequence: TGTGCCACCAGTAGACAGGGGGCCGATGAGCAGTTCTTC. It is translated as CATSRQGADEQFF.

Notes on this clone: The CDR3 end shows no conserved phenylalanine or tryptophan, and so a read error is likely. It is unclear where the CDR3 begins or ends on the DNA, so no DNA is shown, and the CDR3 is as TCRdb lists it. The V call is TRBV3-2, the J call TRBJ2-7; TRBD2 is the table's D call, not checked against the DNA. TRBV3-2 is classified as a pseudogene. A total of 8 residues make up the CDR3, ends included. CDR3 amino acids: CASSPVGG.

The chain joins TRBV9 to TRBJ1-2, with 11 bases that match TRBD1. From germline, CDR1 is SGDLS and CDR2 YYNGEE. The CDR3 is made up of 15 amino acids. Unmatched junction bases numbered 4, after V lost 0 bases and J lost 6 bases. For the CDR3, the DNA is TGTGCCAGCAGCGTAGAGGACAGGGGGCGCGATGGCTACACCTTC. Protein: CASSVEDRGRDGYTF.

The rearrangement uses TRBV14 and TRBJ2-3; D gene uncertain. Germline CDR1 and CDR2: SGHDN and FVKESK. Deletions cut 4 bases from V and 0 bases from J, with 8 bases between. The CDR3 length is 14 residues. In DNA form, the CDR3 reads TGTGCCAGCAGCCGAGGAGCAAGCACAGATACGCAGTATTTT. Protein: CASSRGASTDTQYF. The variable domain in full, completed from reference TRBV14 and TRBJ2-3, reads EAGVTQFPSHSVIEKGQTVTLRCDPISGHDNLYWYRRVMGKEIKFLLHFVKESKQDESGMPNNRFLAERTGGTYSTLKVQPAELEDSGVYFCASSRGASTDTQYFGPGTRLTVL.

The CDR3 region is CASSSGGRYNSPLHF. The CDR3 region has the DNA TGTGCCAGCAGTTCAGGGGGCCGATATAATTCACCCCTCCACTTT. The rearrangement joins TRBV13 to TRBJ1-6, with 8 bases identical to TRBD1. Looked up from germline, CDR1 is PRHDT and CDR2 is FYEKMQ (reference sequence). The CDR3 covers 15 residues. V gave up 6 bases and J gave up 4 bases; unmatched junction bases: 5.

This chain uses TRBV27 with TRBJ2-3; maybe TRBD2 (5 bases). CDR1 MNHEY and CDR2 SMNVEV come from the germline V gene (reference sequence). With 5 bases removed from V and 5 bases from J, the gap between germline ends came to 20 bases. The CDR3 has 16 residues. The CDR3 sequence: CASSQAGRSRGDTQYF. CDR3 DNA sequence: TGTGCCAGCAGTCAGGCGGGTAGGAGTCGGGGAGATACGCAGTATTTT.

The chain recombines TRBV2 with TRBJ2-3; 10 positions agree with TRBD2. This CDR3 is built from 15 residues. Germline CDR1 reads SNHLY; CDR2 reads FYNNEI. Trimming at V came to 2 bases and at J to 4 bases, leaving 3 bases not matched to a gene. CDR3: CASSERAGGADTQYF. The CDR3 coding sequence is TGTGCCAGCAGTGAACGAGCGGGGGGGGCAGATACGCAGTATTTT.

This clone was found a few times. CDR3 protein: CASSPGTVGTGNTIYF. The CDR3 DNA reads TGTGCCAGCTCACCGGGTACAGTCGGGACTGGAAACACCATATATTTT. The chain uses TRBV18 and TRBJ1-3; D gene ambiguous. CDR1 and CDR2 (germline): KGHSH, LQKENI. V was clipped by 3 bases and J by 2 bases, with 14 bases between them. The CDR3 runs 16 residues.

As concerns this clone: Different DNA sequences within this sample yield the same CDR3. V is TRBV5-1 and J is TRBJ2-3, with 7 bases aligning to TRBD2. V shed 2 bases and J 3 bases; nucleotides not matched to a gene: 3. The V gene's germline CDR1 is SGHRS and CDR2 YFSETQ. This CDR3 is 14 amino acids long. CDR3 bases: TGCGCCAGCAGCTTACTAGCGTCTACAGATACGCAGTATTTT. Translated: CASSLLASTDTQYF. Complete variable domain (other parts from reference TRBV5-1 and TRBJ2-3): KAGVTQTPRYLIKTRGQQVTLSCSPISGHRSVSWYQQTPGQGLQFLFEYFSETQRNKGNFPGRFSGRQFSNSRSEMNVSTLELGDSALYLCASSLLASTDTQYFGPGTRLTVL.

The chain recombines TRBV7-9 with TRBJ2-2; 14 bases are shared with TRBD2. Germline V lookup: CDR1 SEHNR, CDR2 FQNEAQ (reference sequence). V lost 5 bases and J lost 2; bases outside the gene matches: 7. This CDR3 has 18 amino acids. For the CDR3, the DNA is TGTGCCAGCAGCCCCCGACTAGCGGGGGGGATCAACACCGGGGAGCTGTTTTTT. Protein sequence: CASSPRLAGGINTGELFF.

The rearrangement joins TRBV7-8 to TRBJ2-3, with 7 bases that match TRBD2. Germline CDR1 SGHVS, CDR2 FQNEAQ. The CDR3 is 15 amino acids. Trimming took 3 bases from V and 3 from J; bases not matched to a gene: 6. The CDR3 coding sequence is TGTGCCAGCAGCTTTTTCAGCGGGGAGACAGATACGCAGTATTTT. Its protein product is CASSFFSGETDTQYF.

This chain uses TRBV15 with TRBJ2-1; 9 nucleotides match TRBD2. The CDR3 has 15 residues. J lost 4 bases, V lost 4 bases, and 5 bases had no gene match. Germline CDR1 and CDR2: LNHNV and YYDKDF (reference sequence). This CDR3 reads CATSTQRGAYNEQFF. CDR3 coding DNA: TGTGCCACCAGCACCCAGCGGGGGGCTTACAATGAGCAGTTCTTC. Based on the CDR3 plus reference TRBV15 and TRBJ2-1, the full variable domain is DAMVIQNPRYQVTQFGKPVTLSCSQTLNHNVMYWYQQKSSQAPKLLFHYYDKDFNNEADTPDNFQSRRPNTSFCFLDIRSPGLGDTAMYLCATSTQRGAYNEQFFGPGTRLTVL.

This sequence joins TRBV6-1 and TRBJ2-7; the D is unclear. V was pared by 2 bases and J by 3 bases, with 14 bases between. This CDR3 spans 15 amino acids. Looked up from germline, CDR1 is MNHNS and CDR2 is SASEGT. CDR3 sequence: CASSEMVPRSYEQYF. CDR3 bases: TGTGCCAGCAGTGAAATGGTGCCCCGGAGCTACGAGCAGTACTTC.

V is TRBV19 and J is TRBJ2-1; 7 bases are a match to TRBD1. V lost 7 bases and J lost 3; bases outside the gene matches: 6. Germline V gives CDR1 LNHDA, CDR2 SQIVND (reference sequence). This CDR3 is built from 14 residues. Here the CDR3 DNA reads TGTGCCAGTACAGAGGGGGCATACTACAATGAGCAGTTCTTC. Residues: CASTEGAYYNEQFF.

This chain joins TRBV4-2 and TRBJ1-2; weak D call: TRBD1 (6 bases). V was pared by 4 bases and J by 2 bases, with 14 bases between. The CDR3 is 15 amino acids. Germline lookup yields CDR1 LGHNA and CDR2 YNFKEQ. The CDR3 loop is CASSLDGQSNYGYTF. The CDR3 region has the DNA TGTGCCAGCAGCCTAGACGGACAGTCAAACTATGGCTACACCTTC.

This chain links TRBV27 with TRBJ2-3, with TRBD2 matching 9 bases. The V segment lost 5 bases and the J segment 6 bases; nucleotides outside the gene matches: 12. Germline CDR1 MNHEY, CDR2 SMNVEV (reference sequence). CDR3 length: 16 amino acids. In DNA, the CDR3 is TGTGCCAGCAGTGTCCTTAGCGGGGGCTCGTTTGATACGCAGTATTTT. It is translated as CASSVLSGGSFDTQYF.

This chain joins TRBV2 and TRBJ1-2; TRBD1 aligns across 8 bases. Germline V gene sequence: CDR1 SNHLY, CDR2 FYNNEI. V lost 3 bases, J lost 11 bases, and 5 bases stayed unmatched. CDR3 length: 12 amino acids. The CDR3 protein is CASSDNRGSYTF. The DNA of the CDR3 is TGTGCCAGCAGTGACAACAGGGGGAGTTACACCTTC.